This TCR beta chain derives from a study of cytomegalovirus exposure and HLA in healthy donors. Study-level information: Samples from HLA-typed donors yielded about 85 million unique TCRs in an early data release. Study results and limitations: Later on, an analysis showed TCR association rates differing by HLA locus, with DRB1 the most and HLA-C the fewest. Segments of the TCR beta V type were, in most cases, productive about 90% or about 30% of the time in an earlier analysis. 150 to 200 TCR beta chains were listed as cytomegalovirus-associated.

Regarding this clone: The antigen is not known.

The PCR used 60 Vbeta and 13 Jbeta primers. The method was immunoSEQ multiplex PCR; TCRdb's version includes in-frame clones alone and lacks a portion of them. Of some 89,000 clones in the sample, 81% were seen once. J was trimmed by 2 bases and V by 6 bases; bases with no gene match: 7. There are 15 residues in the CDR3. The germline gives CDR1 ENHRY, CDR2 SYGVKD. The sequenced material came from PBMCs. This sequence originates from a woman between 25 and 40 years old in good health and CMV-seronegative. The chain recombines TRBV10-3 with TRBJ1-1; 9 nucleotides align to TRBD1. The chain's CDR3 is CAISRDRVPNTEAFF. Written as DNA, the CDR3 is TGTGCCATCAGCCGGGACAGGGTCCCCAACACTGAAGCTTTCTTT.